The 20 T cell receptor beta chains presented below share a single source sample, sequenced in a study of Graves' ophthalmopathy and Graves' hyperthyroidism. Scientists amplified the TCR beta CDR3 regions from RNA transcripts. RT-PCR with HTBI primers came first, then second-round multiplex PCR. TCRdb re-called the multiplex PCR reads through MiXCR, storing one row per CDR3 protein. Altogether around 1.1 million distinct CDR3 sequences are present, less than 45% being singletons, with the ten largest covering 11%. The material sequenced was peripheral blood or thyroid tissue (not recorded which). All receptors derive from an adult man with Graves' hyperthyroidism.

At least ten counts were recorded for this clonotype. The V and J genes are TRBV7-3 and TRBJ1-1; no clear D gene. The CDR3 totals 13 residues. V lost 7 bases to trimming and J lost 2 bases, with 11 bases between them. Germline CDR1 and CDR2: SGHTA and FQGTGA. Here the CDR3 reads CASKSQRNTEAFF. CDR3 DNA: TGTGCCAGCAAATCCCAGCGAAACACTGAAGCTTTCTTT.

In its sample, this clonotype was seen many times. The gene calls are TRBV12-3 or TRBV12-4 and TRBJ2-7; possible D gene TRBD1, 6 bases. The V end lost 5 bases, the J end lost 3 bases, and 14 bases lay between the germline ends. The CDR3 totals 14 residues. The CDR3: CASSAQGSVYEQYF. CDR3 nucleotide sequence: TGTGCCAGCAGTGCCCAGGGGTCGGTCTACGAGCAGTACTTC.

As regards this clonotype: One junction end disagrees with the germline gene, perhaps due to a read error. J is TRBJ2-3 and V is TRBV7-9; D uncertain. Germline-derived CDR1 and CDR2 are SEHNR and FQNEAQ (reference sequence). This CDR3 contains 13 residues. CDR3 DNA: TGTGCCAGCAGCCTAAGAGATCAGGATAAGCAGTATTTT. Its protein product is CASSLRDQDKQYF.

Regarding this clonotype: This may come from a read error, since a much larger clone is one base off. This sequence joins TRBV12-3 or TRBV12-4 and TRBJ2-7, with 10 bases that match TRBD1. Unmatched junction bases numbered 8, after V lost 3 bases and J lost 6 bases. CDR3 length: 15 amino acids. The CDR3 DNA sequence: TGTGCCAGCAGTTTTTCCGGGACAGGGGCCGTCGAGCAGTACTTC. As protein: CASSFSGTGAVEQYF.

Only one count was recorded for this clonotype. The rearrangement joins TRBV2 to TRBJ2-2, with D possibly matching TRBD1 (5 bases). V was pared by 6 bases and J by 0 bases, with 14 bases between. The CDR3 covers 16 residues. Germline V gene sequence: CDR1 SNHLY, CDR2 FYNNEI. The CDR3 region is CASRWGSLANTGELFF. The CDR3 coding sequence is TGTGCCAGCAGGTGGGGCAGTTTAGCGAACACCGGGGAGCTGTTTTTT.

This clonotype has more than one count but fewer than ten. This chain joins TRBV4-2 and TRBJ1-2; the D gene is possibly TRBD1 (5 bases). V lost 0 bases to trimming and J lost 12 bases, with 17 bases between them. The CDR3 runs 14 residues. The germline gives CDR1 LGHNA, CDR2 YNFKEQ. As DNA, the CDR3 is TGTGCCAGCAGCCAAGATGGTTCAGGGATGGCGAACACCTTC. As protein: CASSQDGSGMANTF.

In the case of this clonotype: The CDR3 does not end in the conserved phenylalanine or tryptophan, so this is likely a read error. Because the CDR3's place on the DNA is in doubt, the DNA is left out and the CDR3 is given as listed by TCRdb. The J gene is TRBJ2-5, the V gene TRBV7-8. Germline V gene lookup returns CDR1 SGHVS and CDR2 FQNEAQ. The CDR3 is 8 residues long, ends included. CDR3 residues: CASSTRHG.

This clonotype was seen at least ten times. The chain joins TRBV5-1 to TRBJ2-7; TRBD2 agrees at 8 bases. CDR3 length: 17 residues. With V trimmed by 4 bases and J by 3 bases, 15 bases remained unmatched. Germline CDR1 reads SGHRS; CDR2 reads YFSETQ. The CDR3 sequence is CASSPSMGSGGSYEQYF. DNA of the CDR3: TGCGCCAGCAGCCCCAGCATGGGGAGCGGGGGTAGCTACGAGCAGTACTTC. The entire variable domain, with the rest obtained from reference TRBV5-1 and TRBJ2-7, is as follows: KAGVTQTPRYLIKTRGQQVTLSCSPISGHRSVSWYQQTPGQGLQFLFEYFSETQRNKGNFPGRFSGRQFSNSRSEMNVSTLELGDSALYLCASSPSMGSGGSYEQYFGPGTRLTVT.

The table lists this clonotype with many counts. The CDR3 nucleotides are TGTGCCAGCAGCTTGGGACTAGCGGGTGAGCAGTACTTC. It is translated as CASSLGLAGEQYF. The rearrangement links TRBV7-9 to TRBJ2-7; 12 bases fit TRBD2. The junction had 1 base not matched to a gene; V was cut back by 3 bases and J by 7 bases. The germline gives CDR1 SEHNR, CDR2 FQNEAQ (reference sequence). There are 13 residues in the CDR3.

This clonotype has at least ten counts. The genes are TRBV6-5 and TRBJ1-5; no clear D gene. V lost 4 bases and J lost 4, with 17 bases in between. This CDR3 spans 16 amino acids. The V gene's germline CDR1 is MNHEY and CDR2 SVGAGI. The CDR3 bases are TGTGCCAGCAGTTTTGCCATCGGGCGGCCGAATCAGCCCCAGCATTTT. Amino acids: CASSFAIGRPNQPQHF.

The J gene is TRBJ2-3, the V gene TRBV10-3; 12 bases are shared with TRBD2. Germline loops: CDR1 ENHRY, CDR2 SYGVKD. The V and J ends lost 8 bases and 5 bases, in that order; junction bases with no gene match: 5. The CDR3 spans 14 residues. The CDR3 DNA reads TGTGCCATCCAGACTAGCGGGGGTATAGATACGCAGTATTTT. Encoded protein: CAIQTSGGIDTQYF.

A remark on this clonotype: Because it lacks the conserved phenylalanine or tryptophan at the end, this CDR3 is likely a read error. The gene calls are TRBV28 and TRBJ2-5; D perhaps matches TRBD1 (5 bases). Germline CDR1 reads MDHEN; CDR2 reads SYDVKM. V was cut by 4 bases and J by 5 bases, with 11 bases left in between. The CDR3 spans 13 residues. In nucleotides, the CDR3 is TGTGCCAGCAGTTCCATACCAGGGGAGACCCAGTACCTC. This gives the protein CASSSIPGETQYL.

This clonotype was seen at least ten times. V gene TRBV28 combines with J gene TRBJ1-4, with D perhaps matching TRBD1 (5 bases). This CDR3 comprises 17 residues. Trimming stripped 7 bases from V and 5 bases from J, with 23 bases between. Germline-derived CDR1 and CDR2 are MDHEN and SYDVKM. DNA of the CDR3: TGTGCCAGCATCCGGAGAGGCTGGGGCGCGGACAATGAAAAACTGTTTTTT. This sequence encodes CASIRRGWGADNEKLFF.

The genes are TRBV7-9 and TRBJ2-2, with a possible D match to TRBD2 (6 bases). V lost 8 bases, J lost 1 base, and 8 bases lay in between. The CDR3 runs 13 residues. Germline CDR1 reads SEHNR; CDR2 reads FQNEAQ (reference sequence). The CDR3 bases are TGTGCCAGCCAGGGACTGAACACCGGGGAGCTGTTTTTT. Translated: CASQGLNTGELFF.

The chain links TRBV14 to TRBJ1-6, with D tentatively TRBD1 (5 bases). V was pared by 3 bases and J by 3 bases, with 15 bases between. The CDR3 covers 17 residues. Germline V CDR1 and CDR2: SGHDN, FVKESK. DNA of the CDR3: TGTGCCAGCAGCCAGATAAAAGGGGCTTTCTATAATTCACCCCTCCACTTT. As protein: CASSQIKGAFYNSPLHF. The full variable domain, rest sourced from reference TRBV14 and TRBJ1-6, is EAGVTQFPSHSVIEKGQTVTLRCDPISGHDNLYWYRRVMGKEIKFLLHFVKESKQDESGMPNNRFLAERTGGTYSTLKVQPAELEDSGVYFCASSQIKGAFYNSPLHFGNGTRLTVT.

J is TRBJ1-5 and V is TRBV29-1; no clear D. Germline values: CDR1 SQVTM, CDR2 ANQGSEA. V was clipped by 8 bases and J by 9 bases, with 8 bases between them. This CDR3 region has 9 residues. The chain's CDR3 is CSLASPQHF. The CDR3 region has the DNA TGCAGCTTAGCATCGCCCCAGCATTTT. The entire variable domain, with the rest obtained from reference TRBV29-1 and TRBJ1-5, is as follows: SAVISQKPSRDICQRGTSLTIQCQVDSQVTMMFWYRQQPGQSLTLIATANQGSEATYESGFVIDKFPISRPNLTFSTLTVSNMSPEDSSIYLCSLASPQHFGDGTRLSIL.

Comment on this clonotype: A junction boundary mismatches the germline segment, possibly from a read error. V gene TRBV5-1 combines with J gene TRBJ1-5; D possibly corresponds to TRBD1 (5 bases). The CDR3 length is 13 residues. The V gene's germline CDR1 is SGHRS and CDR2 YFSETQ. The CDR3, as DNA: TGCGTCAGCAGCCGGGACGGAAATCAGCCCCAGCATTTT. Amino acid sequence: CVSSRDGNQPQHF.

The CDR3, as DNA: TGTGCCAGCAGTTCCATGGACGGGCGCTCCTACGAGCAGTACTTC. Protein: CASSSMDGRSYEQYF. This chain uses TRBV28 with TRBJ2-7; no definite D call. From germline, CDR1 is MDHEN and CDR2 SYDVKM. Trimming took off 4 bases at V and 0 bases at J, with 13 bases between the two ends. This CDR3 is 15 amino acids long. Full variable domain (rest looked up from reference TRBV28 and TRBJ2-7): DVKVTQSSRYLVKRTGEKVFLECVQDMDHENMFWYRQDPGLGLRLIYFSYDVKMKEKGDIPEGYSVSREKKERFSLILESASTNQTSMYLCASSSMDGRSYEQYFGPGTRLTVT.

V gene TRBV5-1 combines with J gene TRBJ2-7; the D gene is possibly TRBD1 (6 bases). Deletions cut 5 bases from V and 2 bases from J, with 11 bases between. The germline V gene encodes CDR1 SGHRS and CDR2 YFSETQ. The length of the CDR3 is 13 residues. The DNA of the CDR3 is TGCGCCAGCAGTAACGACAGGCCCTACGAGCAGTACTTC. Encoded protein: CASSNDRPYEQYF.

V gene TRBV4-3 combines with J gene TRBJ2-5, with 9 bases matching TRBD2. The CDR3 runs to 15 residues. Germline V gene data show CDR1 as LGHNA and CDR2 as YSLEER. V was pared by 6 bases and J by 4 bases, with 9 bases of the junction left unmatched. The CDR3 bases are TGCGCCAGCAGTGCATTTAGCGGGAGTCGAGAGACCCAGTACTTC. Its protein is CASSAFSGSRETQYF.